Sequencing of this T cell receptor beta chain was carried out in a study of cytomegalovirus exposure and HLA in healthy donors. Study observations and caveats: Donors belonging to an Asian-associated ancestry cluster reportedly showed fewer N-insertions in productive TCRs than the roughly 670-donor mean, according to what a later analysis found. In vitro testing confirmed a few CMV-associated chains as specific for CMV antigens. Later analysis indicated greater clonal expansion among HLA-associated TCR beta chains than among equally common other chains.

A few counts support this clone. The antigen remains undetermined. The PCR had 60 Vbeta and 13 Jbeta primers. Method: immunoSEQ multiplex PCR; TCRdb's copy keeps in-frame clones and lacks some. The sample consists of under 130,000 clones, over 60% of them appearing once. The receptor's source is a man aged 40-49 years in good health and CMV-seropositive. The sequenced sample was PBMCs.

The CDR3 reads CASNQAGHAHGGGYTF. The CDR3 DNA reads as TGTGCCAGTAATCAAGCAGGGCACGCGCATGGGGGGGGCTACACCTTC. The chain employs TRBV19 and TRBJ1-2; D is perhaps TRBD1 (5 bases). V gave up 7 bases and J gave up 8 bases, with 26 bases separating them. CDR3 length: 16 residues. CDR1 is LNHDA, CDR2 SQIVND, per germline (reference sequence).